In its sample, the clone carrying this T cell receptor (beta chain) was seen a few times. What it binds is not known. TCRdb independently ran MiXCR on the reads; one entry per CDR3 protein. Found here are more than 400,000 distinct CDR3 sequences, about a quarter of them singletons; the top ten hold less than 15%. Trimming removed 5 bases from V and 4 bases from J; junction bases left unmatched: 10. The CDR3 is 16 residues long. Germline assignment: CDR1 SGHVS and CDR2 FQNEAQ. The data belong to a study of T cell repertoires in cytomegalovirus infection. Study-level information: It was the public TCR beta signatures that indicated both CMV infection and matching HLA type. Notes on the study in general: HLA-C-restricted CMV-specific TCR beta clonotypes were dominant in the ex vivo response. Pooled public TCR beta family frequency picked out CMV carriers with the relevant HLA.

The sequence was collected from a human donor in good health (CMV status not recorded). Some clones in this sample may be carry-over from other donors' samples. This sequence joins TRBV7-8 and TRBJ1-2; 10 nucleotides align to TRBD1. Specimen: PBMCs. CDR3 sequence: CASSLVSRDRGYGYTF. The CDR3 DNA follows: TGTGCCAGCAGCCTCGTATCCCGGGACAGGGGCTATGGCTACACCTTC.